This T cell receptor beta chain was retrieved from a study of T cells in Graves' hyperthyroidism and ophthalmopathy. As for the study in general: Peripheral blood was taken when the disease was first diagnosed, before any treatment began.

CDR1 is SEHNR, CDR2 FQNEAQ, per germline (reference sequence). Trimming at V came to 5 bases and at J to 6 bases, leaving 14 bases not matched to a gene. The CDR3 contains 17 residues. This clonotype has at least ten counts. The antigen is undetermined. Findings of the study overall: Blood also held most thyroid clonotypes expanded beyond 0.001.

RNA transcripts served as the template for amplifying TCR beta CDR3 regions. The HTBI primer set was used in a first-round RT-PCR of the TCR CDR3. From the multiplex PCR reads, TCRdb called clonotypes with MiXCR, one entry per CDR3 protein. The repertoire holds over 120,000 distinct CDR3 sequences, 22% seen once, with about 70% in the top ten. The diagnostic basis comprised clinical symptoms, serum thyroxine and TRAb, thyroid ultrasound and orbital computed tomography. Cells are PBMCs isolated from about 10 ml of fresh blood. The source material was blood. This TCR was recovered from a woman between 45 and 60 years old with Graves' hyperthyroidism that later progressed to Graves' ophthalmopathy. This chain uses TRBV7-9 with TRBJ2-3, with 10 positions matching TRBD2. The CDR3 coding sequence is TGTGCCAGCAGCCCAAATCGGCTAGCGGGAGATTTGGATACGCAGTATTTT. As protein: CASSPNRLAGDLDTQYF.